The 15 T cell receptor beta chains below all came from one sample that was sequenced in a study of blood T cell repertoires in COVID-19. TCRdb keeps only in-frame clones here, not all; method: immunoSEQ multiplex PCR. This table has about 300,000 clones, approximately 88% appearing once. Sequencing input: peripheral blood. These TCRs come from a human donor with COVID-19, enrolled during active disease. The donor label of this sample is uncertain.

The chain links TRBV5-4 to TRBJ1-3; 7 nucleotides agree with TRBD1. This CDR3 is 14 amino acids long. V was clipped by 0 bases and J by 7 bases; unmatched bases: 4. Germline CDR1 and CDR2: SGHNT and YYREEE (reference sequence). The CDR3 sequence is CASSLVGRGNTIYF. The CDR3 DNA reads as TGTGCCAGCAGCTTGGTCGGCAGGGGGAACACCATATATTTT.

The J gene is TRBJ1-5, the V gene TRBV19, with unresolved D. V lost 0 bases, J lost 4 bases, and 7 bases lay in between. This CDR3 is built from 14 residues. The germline V gene has CDR1 LNHDA and CDR2 SQIVND (reference sequence). As DNA, the CDR3 is TGTGCCAGTAGTATAGAAACGGGTAATCAGCCCCAGCATTTT. It encodes CASSIETGNQPQHF. The variable domain in full, with the rest retrieved from reference TRBV19 and TRBJ1-5, is DGGITQSPKYLFRKEGQNVTLSCEQNLNHDAMYWYRQDPGQGLRLIYYSQIVNDFQKGDIAEGYSVSREKKESFPLTVTSAQKNPTAFYLCASSIETGNQPQHFGDGTRLSIL.

This clone was seen repeatedly, ten times or more. The V call is TRBV2, the J call TRBJ2-2; 13 nucleotides agree with TRBD2. Germline V CDR1 and CDR2: SNHLY, FYNNEI. The CDR3 is made up of 16 amino acids. With V trimmed by 6 bases and J by 7 bases, 8 bases remained unmatched. The CDR3 DNA reads TGTGCCAGCAGCGAAATAGGACTAGCGGGGGACGGGGAGCTGTTTTTT. This encodes CASSEIGLAGDGELFF.

The V gene is TRBV28, the J gene TRBJ1-5, with D tentatively TRBD1 (6 bases). The CDR3 runs 16 residues. Looked up from germline, CDR1 is MDHEN and CDR2 is SYDVKM. V lost 2 bases and J 2 bases, leaving 13 bases between the germline ends. The CDR3 DNA sequence: TGTGCCAGCAGTTTAGGGACACCTCGGGGCAATCAGCCCCAGCATTTT. This gives the protein CASSLGTPRGNQPQHF.

This chain joins TRBV11-2 and TRBJ2-1; TRBD1 aligns across 7 bases. Germline V gene sequence: CDR1 SGHAT, CDR2 FQNNGV. V gave up 8 bases and J gave up 4 bases; unmatched junction bases: 8. The CDR3 spans 14 residues. The DNA for the CDR3 is TGTGCCAGCCGGTCCGGGACAGATTACAATGAGCAGTTCTTC. Its translation: CASRSGTDYNEQFF.

The rearrangement joins TRBV7-2 to TRBJ1-2; 8 bases line up with TRBD1. This CDR3 has 15 residues. Germline-derived CDR1 and CDR2 are SGHTA and FQGNSA. Losses at the gene ends were 5 bases for V and 0 bases for J; bases not matched to a gene: 5. This CDR3 reads CASSQDRAANYGYTF. The CDR3, as DNA: TGTGCCAGCAGCCAGGACAGGGCGGCTAACTATGGCTACACCTTC.

The chain links TRBV5-1 to TRBJ2-6, with 7 bases fitting TRBD1. CDR1 and CDR2 from the germline V gene are SGHRS and YFSETQ. This CDR3 has 16 residues. Losses at the gene ends were 3 bases for V and 4 bases for J; bases not matched to a gene: 7. CDR3 sequence reads: CASSSGTVDGANVLTF. CDR3 sequence (DNA): TGCGCCAGCAGCTCTGGGACAGTTGACGGGGCCAACGTCCTGACTTTC.

The chain employs TRBV19 and TRBJ2-6; D might be TRBD1 (8 bases). Trimming took off 4 bases at V and 11 bases at J, with 15 bases between the two ends. Germline-derived CDR1 and CDR2 are LNHDA and SQIVND (reference sequence). The CDR3 is 14 amino acids. CDR3 in DNA: TGTGCCAGTAGTAGGGAGGGGACAGGTGACGTCCTGACTTTC. Residues: CASSREGTGDVLTF.

This sequence joins TRBV5-1 and TRBJ2-7; TRBD2 aligns across 11 bases. Germline CDR1 is SGHRS and CDR2 is YFSETQ. The CDR3 has 14 residues. Losses at the gene ends were 1 base for V and 4 bases for J; bases not matched to a gene: 1. DNA of the CDR3: TGCGCCAGCAGCTTGACTAGCGGGAGATACGAGCAGTACTTC. Protein sequence: CASSLTSGRYEQYF.

The chain links TRBV19 to TRBJ1-1; no clear D gene. Germline V CDR1 and CDR2: LNHDA, SQIVND (reference sequence). The length of the CDR3 is 15 residues. Trimming left V 4 bases short and J 5 bases short, with 17 bases between. DNA for the CDR3: TGTGCCAGTAGTACCGGGGTGGCCCCGGGGACTGAAGCTTTCTTT. As protein: CASSTGVAPGTEAFF.

J is TRBJ1-2 and V is TRBV5-6; D unresolved. This CDR3 has 13 amino acids. Germline CDR1 is SGHDT and CDR2 is YYEEEE. V was clipped by 0 bases and J by 7 bases, with 10 bases between them. CDR3 in amino acids: CASSLAVRSGYTF. DNA for the CDR3: TGTGCCAGCAGCTTGGCCGTGAGAAGTGGCTACACCTTC.

V gene TRBV28 combines with J gene TRBJ2-7; 8 bases fit TRBD2. This CDR3 has 15 amino acids. J lost 3 bases, V lost 8 bases, and 12 bases had no gene match. Germline-derived CDR1 and CDR2 are MDHEN and SYDVKM. The chain's CDR3 is CASPVGRAGGYEQYF. The CDR3 DNA reads TGTGCCAGCCCGGTGGGTCGGGCGGGGGGCTACGAGCAGTACTTC.

This chain links TRBV7-2 with TRBJ2-5; TRBD1 matches 10 bases. With V trimmed by 6 bases and J by 1 base, 8 bases remained unmatched. The CDR3 is made up of 16 amino acids. Germline V gene lookup returns CDR1 SGHTA and CDR2 FQGNSA. The CDR3 spells CASSRSGTGAQETQYF. For the CDR3, the DNA is TGTGCCAGCAGTAGGTCCGGGACAGGGGCCCAAGAGACCCAGTACTTC.

This clone was seen just once. The gene calls are TRBV10-3 and TRBJ1-2, with D tentatively TRBD1 (6 bases). V lost 2 bases to trimming and J lost 2 bases, with 12 bases between them. The CDR3 covers 15 residues. Germline V gene lookup returns CDR1 ENHRY and CDR2 SYGVKD. This chain's CDR3 is CAISERTVGNYGYTF. The CDR3 nucleotides are TGTGCCATCAGTGAGCGGACAGTTGGGAACTATGGCTACACCTTC.

The rearrangement links TRBV7-2 to TRBJ2-7; 13 bases map to TRBD2. Germline V gene data show CDR1 as SGHTA and CDR2 as FQGNSA. The V and J ends lost 3 bases and 3 bases, in that order; junction bases with no gene match: 11. CDR3 length: 18 amino acids. In DNA, the CDR3 is TGTGCCAGCAGCTTCGGACTAGCGGGAGTGGTTGTAAGCTACGAGCAGTACTTC. Protein: CASSFGLAGVVVSYEQYF.